These T cell receptor beta chains were read from a single sample in a study of T-cell memory formation after mild COVID-19. TCRdb reprocessed the 5' RACE reads via MiXCR and lists one record per CDR3 protein. The sample holds under 450,000 distinct CDR3 sequences, about 22% seen once. Sequencing was performed on PBMCs or a T cell subset sorted from them (not recorded which). The source of these receptors is an adult woman who had mild COVID-19 (a few samples of this study predate the infection). Cell type and time point are not known. CDR3s include the opening cysteine and the closing phenylalanine or tryptophan. D genes are given only for firm matches. Not all rows give a size; the values are once, few, many and, for expanded clones, a class.

V gene: TRBV4-3
clone size: few
J gene: TRBJ2-7
D gene: TRBD2
CDR3 DNA: TGCGCCAGCAGCCAAGAGGGGCGGGGGACCTACGAGCAGTACTTC
CDR3 protein: CASSQEGRGTYEQYF

V gene: TRBV12-3/TRBV12-4
clone size: many
J gene: TRBJ2-1
D gene: TRBD2
CDR3 DNA: TGTGCCAGCAGTCCTGGGACTAGCGGGGGCTACAATGAGCAGTTCTTC
CDR3 protein: CASSPGTSGGYNEQFF

V gene: TRBV7-2
clone size: -
J gene: TRBJ1-1
D gene: -
CDR3 DNA: TGTGCCAGCAGCCGACAAGCGGCGTGGGGCACTGAAGCTTTCTTT
CDR3 protein: CASSRQAAWGTEAFF

V gene: TRBV28
clone size: -
J gene: TRBJ1-1
D gene: TRBD1
CDR3 DNA: TGTGCCAGCAGGCGGACAGGGAGATATGTAACTGAAGCTTTCTTT
CDR3 protein: CASRRTGRYVTEAFF

V gene: TRBV20-1
clone size: many
J gene: TRBJ2-1
D gene: TRBD2
CDR3 DNA: TGCAGTGCTAGAGCCCCCTCGACTAGCGGGACCGAGGGCCTATACAATGAGCAGTTCTTC
CDR3 protein: CSARAPSTSGTEGLYNEQFF

V gene: TRBV4-3
clone size: -
J gene: TRBJ2-1
D gene: -
CDR3 DNA: TGCGCCAGCAGCCAAGGCAGACTTTCCGATGAGCAGTTCTTC
CDR3 protein: CASSQGRLSDEQFF

V gene: TRBV29-1
clone size: -
J gene: TRBJ2-3
D gene: -
CDR3 DNA: TGCAGCGTTGAATCCCACCCCGGGGGCGGCCCAGATACGCAGTATTTT
CDR3 protein: CSVESHPGGGPDTQYF

V gene: TRBV18
clone size: -
J gene: TRBJ2-5
D gene: -
CDR3 DNA: TGTGCCAGCTCACCACAACGGGTAGAGACCCAGTACTTC
CDR3 protein: CASSPQRVETQYF

V gene: TRBV5-1
clone size: few
J gene: TRBJ2-2
D gene: -
CDR3 DNA: TGCGCCAGCAGCTTGCCCGGGACACGATACACCGGGGAGCTGTTTTTT
CDR3 protein: CASSLPGTRYTGELFF

V gene: TRBV2
clone size: few
J gene: TRBJ2-7
D gene: TRBD1
CDR3 DNA: TGTGCCAGCAAGTCAACCGGGACAGGGTCTGACGAGCAGTACTTC
CDR3 protein: CASKSTGTGSDEQYF

V gene: TRBV7-9
clone size: few
J gene: TRBJ2-5
D gene: -
CDR3 DNA: TGTGCCAGCAGCTTAGATGGGGGAGAGACCCAGTACTTC
CDR3 protein: CASSLDGGETQYF

V gene: TRBV5-1
clone size: few
J gene: TRBJ2-3
D gene: -
CDR3 DNA: TGCGCCAGCAGCTTGGTCCCCGCGCGAGATACGCAGTATTTT
CDR3 protein: CASSLVPARDTQYF

V gene: TRBV5-6
clone size: few
J gene: TRBJ2-1
D gene: -
CDR3 DNA: TGTGCCAGCAGCTTGTTCTCACCCCAGCAGTTCTTC
CDR3 protein: CASSLFSPQQFF

V gene: TRBV7-2
clone size: -
J gene: TRBJ2-5
D gene: TRBD1
CDR3 DNA: TGTGCCAGCAGCTCCCCGGGACAGCAAGAGACCCAGTACTTC
CDR3 protein: CASSSPGQQETQYF

V gene: TRBV5-6
clone size: many
J gene: TRBJ2-1
D gene: -
CDR3 DNA: TGTGCCAGCAGCTTGGCGTCGGGTGAGCAGTTCTTC
CDR3 protein: CASSLASGEQFF

V gene: TRBV30
clone size: once
J gene: TRBJ1-2
D gene: TRBD1
CDR3 DNA: TGTGCCTGGGGACAGGGGGCACGGGGCTACACCTTC
CDR3 protein: CAWGQGARGYTF

V gene: TRBV29-1
clone size: -
J gene: TRBJ2-1
D gene: -
CDR3 DNA: TGCAGCGTTGAAAGGACCTACAATGAGCAGTTCTTC
CDR3 protein: CSVERTYNEQFF

V gene: TRBV9
clone size: -
J gene: TRBJ2-1
D gene: -
CDR3 DNA: TGTGCCAGCAGCGATTTCGGGGGATCGTCCAATGAGCAGTTCTTC
CDR3 protein: CASSDFGGSSNEQFF

V gene: TRBV28
clone size: -
J gene: TRBJ2-7
D gene: TRBD2
CDR3 DNA: TGTGCCAGCAGTTTCCGATGGAGCGTTTTCCTAGCGGGAGATAACGAGCAGTACTTC
CDR3 protein: CASSFRWSVFLAGDNEQYF

V gene: TRBV6-2/TRBV6-3
clone size: -
J gene: TRBJ1-5
D gene: -
CDR3 DNA: TGTGCCAGCCGTGGGACACCTTATAGCAATCAGCCCCAGCATTTT
CDR3 protein: CASRGTPYSNQPQHF

V gene: TRBV10-3
clone size: few
J gene: TRBJ1-5
D gene: TRBD1
CDR3 DNA: TGTGCCATCAAGGACAGGGATAGCAATCAGCCCCAGCATTTT
CDR3 protein: CAIKDRDSNQPQHF

V gene: TRBV4-2
clone size: few
J gene: TRBJ2-7
D gene: -
CDR3 DNA: TGTGCCAGCAGCCAAGAACGGGCGGGGTCCACCCACTACGAGCAGTACTTC
CDR3 protein: CASSQERAGSTHYEQYF

V gene: TRBV2
clone size: -
J gene: TRBJ2-3
D gene: -
CDR3 DNA: TGTGCCAGCAAGGCAGATACGCAGTATTTT
CDR3 protein: CASKADTQYF

V gene: TRBV5-6
clone size: few
J gene: TRBJ2-1
D gene: -
CDR3 DNA: TGTGCCAGCAGCCCCGGGGACCCCAATGAGCAGTTCTTC
CDR3 protein: CASSPGDPNEQFF

V gene: TRBV7-3
clone size: few
J gene: TRBJ1-3
D gene: -
CDR3 DNA: TGTGCCAGCAGCTCCATGTCGGGAGACACCATATATTTT
CDR3 protein: CASSSMSGDTIYF

V gene: TRBV12-3/TRBV12-4
clone size: -
J gene: TRBJ2-1
D gene: -
CDR3 DNA: TGTGCCAGCACTCATACCCCCAATGAGCAGTTCTTC
CDR3 protein: CASTHTPNEQFF

V gene: TRBV7-9
clone size: -
J gene: TRBJ2-5
D gene: TRBD1
CDR3 DNA: TGTGCCAGCAGCTCACGACAGGGTGGAAGACAAGAGACCCAGTACTTC
CDR3 protein: CASSSRQGGRQETQYF

V gene: TRBV3-1
clone size: -
J gene: TRBJ2-1
D gene: TRBD2
CDR3 DNA: TGTGCCAGCAGCCAAGCGGCTAGCGGGGGAGGTGAGCAGTTCTTC
CDR3 protein: CASSQAASGGGEQFF

V gene: TRBV5-6
clone size: -
J gene: TRBJ2-3
D gene: -
CDR3 DNA: TGTGCCAGCAGATTACTAGGGCCGTCGGATACGCAGTATTTT
CDR3 protein: CASRLLGPSDTQYF

V gene: TRBV20-1
clone size: few
J gene: TRBJ2-3
D gene: TRBD2
CDR3 DNA: TGCAGTGCTAGCCCGAGACCCCAAAAAACCCCCCCTAGCGGGAGTATGACAGATACGCAGTATTTT
CDR3 protein: CSASPRPQKTPPSGSMTDTQYF

V gene: TRBV24-1
clone size: -
J gene: TRBJ2-7
D gene: TRBD1
CDR3 DNA: TGTGCCACCAGTGAGGGGACAGGGGACTACGAGCAGTACTTC
CDR3 protein: CATSEGTGDYEQYF

V gene: TRBV18
clone size: -
J gene: TRBJ2-6
D gene: -
CDR3 DNA: TGTGCCAGCTCACCATCGGCTACCTCTGGGGCCAACGTCCTGACTTTC
CDR3 protein: CASSPSATSGANVLTF

V gene: TRBV20-1
clone size: -
J gene: TRBJ2-7
D gene: TRBD2
CDR3 DNA: TGCAGTGCTAGAGATCAGGAACTAGCGGGGGGGTCCTACGAGCAGTACTTC
CDR3 protein: CSARDQELAGGSYEQYF

V gene: TRBV5-1
clone size: few
J gene: TRBJ2-4
D gene: TRBD1
CDR3 DNA: TGCGCCAGCAGCTTTGGCGGACAGGGACAAAACATTCAGTACTTC
CDR3 protein: CASSFGGQGQNIQYF

V gene: TRBV7-9
clone size: -
J gene: TRBJ2-7
D gene: -
CDR3 DNA: TGTGCCAGCAGCTTAGCCTTGGCCAGGGCGCATGACGAGCAGTACTTC
CDR3 protein: CASSLALARAHDEQYF

V gene: TRBV9
clone size: -
J gene: TRBJ2-5
D gene: -
CDR3 DNA: TGTGCCAGCAGCGTAGGGCCGGCCCAAGAGACCCAGTACTTC
CDR3 protein: CASSVGPAQETQYF

V gene: TRBV9
clone size: many
J gene: TRBJ2-1
D gene: -
CDR3 DNA: TGTGCCAGCAGCGTGGCCCCGGCAGGGGGGATCTCCTACAATGAGCAGTTCTTC
CDR3 protein: CASSVAPAGGISYNEQFF

V gene: TRBV7-9
clone size: few
J gene: TRBJ1-4
D gene: -
CDR3 DNA: TGTGCCAGCAGCTTAGCTCGGGGGATAGATGAAAAACTGTTTTTT
CDR3 protein: CASSLARGIDEKLFF

V gene: TRBV6-4
clone size: -
J gene: TRBJ2-3
D gene: TRBD2
CDR3 DNA: TGTGCCAGCAGTCGACGAGCGGGGGAATTAGATACGCAGTATTTT
CDR3 protein: CASSRRAGELDTQYF

V gene: TRBV29-1
clone size: few
J gene: TRBJ2-1
D gene: TRBD2
CDR3 DNA: TGCAGCGTTGCGGGGCGGGAGGGCCTAGCTGAGCAGTTCTTC
CDR3 protein: CSVAGREGLAEQFF

V gene: TRBV5-1
clone size: -
J gene: TRBJ2-3
D gene: TRBD2
CDR3 DNA: TGCGCCAGCAGCTCCACCCCTAGCGGGGGCACAGATACGCAGTATTTT
CDR3 protein: CASSSTPSGGTDTQYF

V gene: TRBV2
clone size: few
J gene: TRBJ2-7
D gene: -
CDR3 DNA: TGTGCCAGCAGTGAAATAGAGTCGGGAGAGCAGTACTTC
CDR3 protein: CASSEIESGEQYF

V gene: TRBV10-3
clone size: -
J gene: TRBJ1-1
D gene: TRBD1
CDR3 DNA: TGTGCCATCAGTGGAAGGGGGCTGGACACTGAAGCTTTCTTT
CDR3 protein: CAISGRGLDTEAFF

V gene: TRBV5-1
clone size: -
J gene: TRBJ2-7
D gene: -
CDR3 DNA: TGCGCCAGCAGAGAAGGGCCCGGGTCCTACGAGCAGTACTTC
CDR3 protein: CASREGPGSYEQYF

V gene: TRBV6-5
clone size: -
J gene: TRBJ1-2
D gene: -
CDR3 DNA: TGTGCCAGCAGTTACTCGAGTTCCAGGGATGGCTACACCTTC
CDR3 protein: CASSYSSSRDGYTF